This T cell receptor beta chain came from a study of blood T cells in healthy people across ages. As concerns this clonotype: The target antigen is unknown.

CDR3 length: 16 residues. Germline values: CDR1 SGHTA, CDR2 FQGNSA. Broader study findings: Roughly linear declines in TCR beta diversity per million T cells occurred with age.

A second PCR, run for about 7 to 11 cycles, used a sample-barcoded 5' primer plus a J-beta primer mix. A single record per CDR3 protein comes from TCRdb applying MiXCR to the 5' RACE reads. This table has 920,000 or so distinct CDR3 sequences, over 35% appearing once. The sequenced sample was blood. The chain links TRBV7-2 to TRBJ2-4, with 9 nucleotides matching TRBD2. The better agreement between TRBJ2-7 and the DNA end casts doubt on the J call. The source is a woman aged 60 to 75 in good health. DNA of the CDR3: TGTGCCAGCAGCTTAGTGGAGAGTAGCGGGGGCTACGAGCAGTACTTC. Residues: CASSLVESSGGYEQYF.